Listed below are T cell receptor beta chains from one sample, sequenced in a study of T-cell memory formation after mild COVID-19. TCRdb re-called the 5' RACE reads through MiXCR, storing one row per CDR3 protein. The table includes approximately 340,000 distinct CDR3 sequences, 10% to 15% detected once. The sequenced sample was PBMCs or a T cell subset sorted from them (not recorded which). The source is a man between 18 and 35 years old who had mild COVID-19 (a few samples of this study predate the infection). Cell type and time point are not known. CDR3s include the opening cysteine and the closing phenylalanine or tryptophan. The order of the fields is clone size, D gene, J gene, V gene, CDR3 DNA, CDR3 protein. The D gene is left open where the match is weak. The size field is filled for only some rows; it gives once, few, many or a size class.

few TRBD2 TRBJ2-2 TRBV20-1 TGCAGTGCCAGGACTAGCGGGGCGAACACCGGGGAGCTGTTTTTT CSARTSGANTGELFF
few NA TRBJ2-5 TRBV7-9 TGTGCCAGCAGCTTGGGGGATGGGACCCAGTACTTC CASSLGDGTQYF
few NA TRBJ2-2 TRBV7-6 TGTGCCAGCAGCTTAGCGTGGGTTCCCGGGGAGCTGTTTTTT CASSLAWVPGELFF
NA NA TRBJ1-4 TRBV11-2 TGTGCCAGCAGCTTAGGTACCGGGTCCTCTAATGAAAAACTGTTTTTT CASSLGTGSSNEKLFF
NA NA TRBJ2-2 TRBV7-9 TGTGCCAGCAGCGGGAGAGAATTGAACACCGGGGAGCTGTTTTTT CASSGRELNTGELFF
few NA TRBJ1-3 TRBV12-3/TRBV12-4 TGTGCCAGCAGTCCCCCGGTCCGCTCTGGAAACACCATATATTTT CASSPPVRSGNTIYF
many NA TRBJ2-3 TRBV12-3/TRBV12-4 TGTGCCAGCAGTCTTCGGGGAGCAGATACGCAGTATTTT CASSLRGADTQYF
once TRBD1 TRBJ1-2 TRBV12-3/TRBV12-4 TGTGCCAGCAGTGTGACAGGGGTTGGCTACACCTTC CASSVTGVGYTF
few NA TRBJ1-3 TRBV4-1 TGCGCCAGCAGCCAAGGGGCCTCCAGGGGAAACACCATATATTTT CASSQGASRGNTIYF
NA TRBD1 TRBJ1-2 TRBV5-1 TGCGCCAGCAGCTTGGACAGGACAGGGCTCTCATCCGGCGGCTACACCTTC CASSLDRTGLSSGGYTF
NA TRBD2 TRBJ2-1 TRBV18 TGTGCCAGCTCACCCCCCGGGGGGATCTATGAGCAGTTCTTC CASSPPGGIYEQFF
many TRBD1 TRBJ1-1 TRBV7-7 TGTGCCAGCAGCGTGGACAGGGGCACTGAAGCTTTCTTT CASSVDRGTEAFF
few TRBD2 TRBJ2-5 TRBV5-1 TGCGCCAGCAGCCCCTCTCCGGGACTAGCGGGGAGCGAGACCCAGTACTTC CASSPSPGLAGSETQYF
many TRBD2 TRBJ2-5 TRBV6-5 TGTGCCAGCAGTTACGTCCCCCCTACTAGCGGGGGATCCCAAGAGACCCAGTACTTC CASSYVPPTSGGSQETQYF
NA NA TRBJ2-1 TRBV29-1 TGCAGCGCTGGGACTCCTTCCAATGAGCAGTTCTTC CSAGTPSNEQFF
many TRBD2 TRBJ2-5 TRBV7-2 TGTGCCAGCAGCCCGGGGGGAGTATCGGGAGAGACCCAGTACTTC CASSPGGVSGETQYF